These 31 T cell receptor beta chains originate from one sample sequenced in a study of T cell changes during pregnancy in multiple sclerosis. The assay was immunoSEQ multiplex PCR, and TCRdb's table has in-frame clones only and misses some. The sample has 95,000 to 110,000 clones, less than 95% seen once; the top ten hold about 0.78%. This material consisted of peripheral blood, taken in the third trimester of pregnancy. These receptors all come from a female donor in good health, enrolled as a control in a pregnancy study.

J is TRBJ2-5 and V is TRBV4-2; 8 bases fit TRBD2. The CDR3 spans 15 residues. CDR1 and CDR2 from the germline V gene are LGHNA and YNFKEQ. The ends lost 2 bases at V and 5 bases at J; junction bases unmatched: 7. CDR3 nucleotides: TGTGCCAGCAGCCAAATAACGGGGGGGCATGAGACCCAGTACTTC. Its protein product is CASSQITGGHETQYF.

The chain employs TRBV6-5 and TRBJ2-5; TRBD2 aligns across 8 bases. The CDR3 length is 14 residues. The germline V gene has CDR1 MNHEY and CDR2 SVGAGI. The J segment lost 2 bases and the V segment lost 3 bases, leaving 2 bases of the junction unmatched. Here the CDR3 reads CASSYSGGQETQYF. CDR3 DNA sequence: TGTGCCAGCAGTTATTCGGGGGGGCAAGAGACCCAGTACTTC.

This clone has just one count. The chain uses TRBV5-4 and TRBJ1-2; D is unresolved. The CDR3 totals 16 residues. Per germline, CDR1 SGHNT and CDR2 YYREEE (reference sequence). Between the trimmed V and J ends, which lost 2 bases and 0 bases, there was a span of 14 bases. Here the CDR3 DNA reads TGTGCCAGCAGCTTTGATATGGGAGCCGCTAACTATGGCTACACCTTC. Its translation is CASSFDMGAANYGYTF.

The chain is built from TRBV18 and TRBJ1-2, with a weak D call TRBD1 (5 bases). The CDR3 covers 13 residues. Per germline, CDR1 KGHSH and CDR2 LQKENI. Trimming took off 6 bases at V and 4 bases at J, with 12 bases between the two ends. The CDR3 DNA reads TGTGCCAGCTCCCTTCGGGGGGGCTATGGCTACACCTTC. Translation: CASSLRGGYGYTF. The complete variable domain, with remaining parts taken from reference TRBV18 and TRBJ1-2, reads NAGVMQNPRHLVRRRGQEARLRCSPMKGHSHVYWYRQLPEEGLKFMVYLQKENIIDESGMPKERFSAEFPKEGPSILRIQQVVRGDSAAYFCASSLRGGYGYTFGSGTRLTVV.

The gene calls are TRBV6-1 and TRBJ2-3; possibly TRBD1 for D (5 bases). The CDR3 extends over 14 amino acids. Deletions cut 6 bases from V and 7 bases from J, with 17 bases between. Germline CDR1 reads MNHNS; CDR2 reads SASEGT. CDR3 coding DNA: TGTGCCAGCAGGGGCGACAGCTCGACTCATACGCAGTATTTT. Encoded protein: CASRGDSSTHTQYF.

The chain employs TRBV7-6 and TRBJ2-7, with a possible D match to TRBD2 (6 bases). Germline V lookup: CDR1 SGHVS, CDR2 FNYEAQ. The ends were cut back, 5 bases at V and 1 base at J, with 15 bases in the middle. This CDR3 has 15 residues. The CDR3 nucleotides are TGTGCCAGCAGCACCCAAAGCGGGCCATCCTACGAGCAGTACTTC. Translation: CASSTQSGPSYEQYF.

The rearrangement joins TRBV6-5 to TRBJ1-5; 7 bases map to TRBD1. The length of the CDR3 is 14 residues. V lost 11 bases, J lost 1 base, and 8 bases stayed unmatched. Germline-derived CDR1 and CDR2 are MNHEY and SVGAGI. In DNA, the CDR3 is TGTGCCGCAGGGAACAGGGGAAGCAATCAGCCCCAGCATTTT. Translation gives CAAGNRGSNQPQHF.

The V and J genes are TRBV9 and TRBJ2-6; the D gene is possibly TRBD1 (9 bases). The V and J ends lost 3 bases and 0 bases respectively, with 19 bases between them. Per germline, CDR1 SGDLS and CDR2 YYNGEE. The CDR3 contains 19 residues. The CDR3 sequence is CASSAGGRDRDSGANVLTF. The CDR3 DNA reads TGTGCCAGCAGCGCGGGGGGGCGGGACAGGGACTCTGGGGCCAACGTCCTGACTTTC.

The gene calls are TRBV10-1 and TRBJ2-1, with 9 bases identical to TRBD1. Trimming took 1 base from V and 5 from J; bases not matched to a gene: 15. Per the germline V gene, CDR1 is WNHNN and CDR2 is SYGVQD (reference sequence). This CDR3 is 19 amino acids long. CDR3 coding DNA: TGCGCCAGCAGTGAGTTGGTTGAGGTTTACAGGGGGCTGGACAATGAGCAGTTCTTC. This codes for CASSELVEVYRGLDNEQFF.

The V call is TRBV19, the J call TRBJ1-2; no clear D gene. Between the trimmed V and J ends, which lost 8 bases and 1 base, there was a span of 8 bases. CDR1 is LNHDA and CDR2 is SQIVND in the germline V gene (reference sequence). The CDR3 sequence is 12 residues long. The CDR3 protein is CASGSSNYGYTF. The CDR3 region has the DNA TGTGCCAGTGGATCTAGTAACTATGGCTACACCTTC.

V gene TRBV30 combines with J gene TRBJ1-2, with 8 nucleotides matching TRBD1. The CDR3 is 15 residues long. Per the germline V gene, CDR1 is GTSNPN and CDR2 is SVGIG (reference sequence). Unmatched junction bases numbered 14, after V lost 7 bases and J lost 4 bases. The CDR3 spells CALNRDRPTSYGYTF. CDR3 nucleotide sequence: TGTGCCTTAAATAGGGACAGGCCGACCTCCTATGGCTACACCTTC. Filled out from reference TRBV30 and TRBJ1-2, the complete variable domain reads SQTIHQWPATLVQPVGSPLSLECTVEGTSNPNLYWYRQAAGRGLQLLFYSVGIGQISSEVPQNLSASRPQDRQFILSSKKLLLSDSGFYLCALNRDRPTSYGYTFGSGTRLTVV.

CDR3 DNA: TGTGCCAGCAGTTTAAGCCGGGACAGCTCGGGGGCTGAAGCTTTCTTT. It codes for CASSLSRDSSGAEAFF. The chain combines TRBV27 with TRBJ1-1; 7 positions agree with TRBD1. This CDR3 contains 16 residues. Per germline, CDR1 MNHEY and CDR2 SMNVEV (reference sequence). The V segment lost 2 bases and the J segment 6 bases; nucleotides outside the gene matches: 12.

The CDR3 sequence: CASSWGTGTKNNEQFF. The CDR3 nucleotides are TGCGCCAGCAGCTGGGGGACAGGCACCAAGAACAATGAGCAGTTCTTC. The chain combines TRBV5-1 with TRBJ2-1; TRBD1 matches at 8 bases. The CDR3 runs 16 residues. The V segment lost 3 bases and the J segment 5 bases; nucleotides outside the gene matches: 10. CDR1 and CDR2 from the germline V gene are SGHRS and YFSETQ.

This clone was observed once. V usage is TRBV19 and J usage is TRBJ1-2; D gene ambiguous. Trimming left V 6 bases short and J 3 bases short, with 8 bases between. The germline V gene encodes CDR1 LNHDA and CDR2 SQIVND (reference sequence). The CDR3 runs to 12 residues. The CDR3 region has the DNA TGTGCCAGTAGCGCAGGATACTATGGCTACACCTTC. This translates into CASSAGYYGYTF.

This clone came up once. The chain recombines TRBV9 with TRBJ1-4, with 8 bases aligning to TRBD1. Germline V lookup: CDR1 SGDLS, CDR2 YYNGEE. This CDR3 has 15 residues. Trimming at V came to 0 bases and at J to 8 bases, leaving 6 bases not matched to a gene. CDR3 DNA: TGTGCCAGCAGCGTAGGGGCAGGGGGCGACGAAAAACTGTTTTTT. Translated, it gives CASSVGAGGDEKLFF.

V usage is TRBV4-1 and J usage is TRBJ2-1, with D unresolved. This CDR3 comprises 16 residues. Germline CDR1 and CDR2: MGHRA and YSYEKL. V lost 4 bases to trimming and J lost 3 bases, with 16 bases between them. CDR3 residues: CASSLAGYGNYNEQFF. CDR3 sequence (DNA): TGCGCCAGCAGCCTAGCCGGCTACGGTAACTACAATGAGCAGTTCTTC.

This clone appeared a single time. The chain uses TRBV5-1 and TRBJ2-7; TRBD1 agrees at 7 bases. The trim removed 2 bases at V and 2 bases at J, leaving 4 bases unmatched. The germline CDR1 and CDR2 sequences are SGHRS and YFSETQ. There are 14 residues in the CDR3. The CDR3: CASSFGDRAYEQYF. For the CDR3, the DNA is TGCGCCAGCAGCTTCGGAGACAGGGCCTACGAGCAGTACTTC.

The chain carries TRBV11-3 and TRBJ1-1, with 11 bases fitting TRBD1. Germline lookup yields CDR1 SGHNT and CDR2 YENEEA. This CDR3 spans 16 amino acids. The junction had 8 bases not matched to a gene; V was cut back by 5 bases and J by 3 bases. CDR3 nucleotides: TGTGCCAGCAGCCCCCGGACAGGGGGCGTGTACACTGAAGCTTTCTTT. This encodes CASSPRTGGVYTEAFF.

The DNA for the CDR3 is TGTGCCAGCAGTGGAGGAAGAGAGACCCAGTACTTC. This gives the protein CASSGGRETQYF. The chain has TRBV2 and TRBJ2-5; D ambiguous. Germline V gene lookup returns CDR1 SNHLY and CDR2 FYNNEI. CDR3 size: 12 residues. V lost 4 bases to trimming and J lost 4 bases, with 7 bases between them.

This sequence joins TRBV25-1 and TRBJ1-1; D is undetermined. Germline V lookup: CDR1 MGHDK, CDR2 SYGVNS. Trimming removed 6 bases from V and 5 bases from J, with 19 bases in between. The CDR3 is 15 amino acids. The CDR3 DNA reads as TGTGCCAGCAGAAATAATCTCGGAGGGAGAACTGAAGCTTTCTTT. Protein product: CASRNNLGGRTEAFF. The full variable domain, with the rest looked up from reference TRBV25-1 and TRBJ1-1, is EADIYQTPRYLVIGTGKKITLECSQTMGHDKMYWYQQDPGMELHLIHYSYGVNSTEKGDLSSESTVSRIRTEHFPLTLESARPSHTSQYLCASRNNLGGRTEAFFGQGTRLTVV.

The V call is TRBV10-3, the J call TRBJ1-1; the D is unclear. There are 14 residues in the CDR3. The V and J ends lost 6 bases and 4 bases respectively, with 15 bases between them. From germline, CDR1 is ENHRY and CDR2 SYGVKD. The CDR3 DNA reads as TGTGCCATCAGAGCACGGGTCGAAGGCACTGAAGCTTTCTTT. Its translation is CAIRARVEGTEAFF.

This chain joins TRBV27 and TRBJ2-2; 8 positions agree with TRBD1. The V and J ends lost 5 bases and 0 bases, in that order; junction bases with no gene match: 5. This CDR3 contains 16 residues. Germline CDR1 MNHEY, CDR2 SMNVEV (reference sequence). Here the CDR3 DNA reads TGTGCCAGCAGTCAGGGACAGGCCACGAACACCGGGGAGCTGTTTTTT. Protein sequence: CASSQGQATNTGELFF.

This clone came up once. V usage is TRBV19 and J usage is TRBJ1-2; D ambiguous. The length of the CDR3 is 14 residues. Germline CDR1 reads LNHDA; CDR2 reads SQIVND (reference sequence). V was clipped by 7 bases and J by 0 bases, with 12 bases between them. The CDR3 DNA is TGTGCCAGTACCAATGCTAATTCTAACTATGGCTACACCTTC. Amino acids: CASTNANSNYGYTF.

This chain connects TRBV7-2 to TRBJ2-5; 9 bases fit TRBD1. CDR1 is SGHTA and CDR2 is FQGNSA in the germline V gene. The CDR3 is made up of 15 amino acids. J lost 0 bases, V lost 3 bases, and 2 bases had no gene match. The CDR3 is CASSLDRGNQETQYF. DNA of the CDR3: TGTGCCAGCAGCTTGGACAGGGGAAACCAAGAGACCCAGTACTTC.

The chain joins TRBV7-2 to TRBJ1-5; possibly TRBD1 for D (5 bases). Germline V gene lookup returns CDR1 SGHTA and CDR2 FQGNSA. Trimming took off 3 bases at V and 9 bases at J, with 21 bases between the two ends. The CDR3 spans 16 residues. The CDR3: CASSFLTPGRARPQHF. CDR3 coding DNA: TGTGCCAGCAGCTTCCTCACTCCCGGCAGGGCGCGGCCCCAGCATTTT. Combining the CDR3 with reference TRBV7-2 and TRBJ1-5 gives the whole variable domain GAGVSQSPSNKVTEKGKDVELRCDPISGHTALYWYRQSLGQGLEFLIYFQGNSAPDKSGLPSDRFSAERTGGSVSTLTIQRTQQEDSAVYLCASSFLTPGRARPQHFGDGTRLSIL.

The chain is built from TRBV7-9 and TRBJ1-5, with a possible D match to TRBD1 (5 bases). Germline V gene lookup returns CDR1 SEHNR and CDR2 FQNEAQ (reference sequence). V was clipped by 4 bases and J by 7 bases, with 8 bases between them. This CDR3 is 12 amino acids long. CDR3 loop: CASSSDSQPQHF. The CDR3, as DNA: TGTGCCAGCAGCTCCGACAGCCAGCCCCAGCATTTT.

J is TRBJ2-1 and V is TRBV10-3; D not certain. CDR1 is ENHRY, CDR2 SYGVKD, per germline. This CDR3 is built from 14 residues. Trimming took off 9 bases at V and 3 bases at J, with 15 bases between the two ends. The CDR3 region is CAIGSALNYNEQFF. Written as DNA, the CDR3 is TGTGCCATTGGGTCAGCGCTGAACTACAATGAGCAGTTCTTC.

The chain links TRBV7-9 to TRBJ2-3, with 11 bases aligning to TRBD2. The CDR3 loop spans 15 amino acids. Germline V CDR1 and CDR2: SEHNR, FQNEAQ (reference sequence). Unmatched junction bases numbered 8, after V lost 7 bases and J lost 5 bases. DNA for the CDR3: TGTGCCAGCAACATAGCGGGGGGGCGTAAAGATACGCAGTATTTT. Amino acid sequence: CASNIAGGRKDTQYF.

The CDR3 loop reads CASSSNPTRSRNEQFF. The CDR3 DNA sequence: TGTGCCAGCAGCTCCAATCCGACTAGATCACGAAATGAGCAGTTCTTC. V is TRBV7-3 and J is TRBJ2-1; weak D call: TRBD2 (6 bases). The V end lost 4 bases, the J end lost 7 bases, and 20 bases lay between the germline ends. The germline CDR1 and CDR2 sequences are SGHTA and FQGTGA. The CDR3 loop spans 16 amino acids.

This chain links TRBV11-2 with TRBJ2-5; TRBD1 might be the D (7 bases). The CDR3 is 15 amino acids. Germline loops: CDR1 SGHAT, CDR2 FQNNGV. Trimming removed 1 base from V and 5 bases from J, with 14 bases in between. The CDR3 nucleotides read TGTGCCAGCAGCTTAGTTCAGGGGGGCCGGGAGACCCAGTACTTC. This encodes CASSLVQGGRETQYF.

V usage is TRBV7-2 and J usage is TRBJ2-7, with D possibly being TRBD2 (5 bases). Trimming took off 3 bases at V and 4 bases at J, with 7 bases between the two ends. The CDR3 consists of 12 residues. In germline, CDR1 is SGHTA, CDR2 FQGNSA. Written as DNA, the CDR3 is TGTGCCAGCAGCTTGGAGGCTTACGAGCAGTACTTC. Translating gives CASSLEAYEQYF.